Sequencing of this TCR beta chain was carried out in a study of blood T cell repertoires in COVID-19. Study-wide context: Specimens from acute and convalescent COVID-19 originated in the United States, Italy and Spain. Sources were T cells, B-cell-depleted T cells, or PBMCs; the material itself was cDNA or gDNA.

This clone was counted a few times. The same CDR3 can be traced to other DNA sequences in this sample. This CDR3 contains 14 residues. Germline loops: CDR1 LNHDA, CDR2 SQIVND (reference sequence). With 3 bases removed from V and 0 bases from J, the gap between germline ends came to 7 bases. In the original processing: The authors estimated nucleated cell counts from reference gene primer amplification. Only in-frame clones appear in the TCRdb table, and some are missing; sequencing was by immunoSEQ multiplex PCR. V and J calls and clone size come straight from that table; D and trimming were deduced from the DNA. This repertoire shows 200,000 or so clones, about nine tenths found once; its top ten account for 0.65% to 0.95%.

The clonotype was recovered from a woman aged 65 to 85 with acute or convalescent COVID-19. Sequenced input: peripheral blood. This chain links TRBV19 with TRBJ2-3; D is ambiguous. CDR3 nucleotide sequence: TGTGCCAGTAGTATTTTACTTAGCACAGATACGCAGTATTTT. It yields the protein CASSILLSTDTQYF.